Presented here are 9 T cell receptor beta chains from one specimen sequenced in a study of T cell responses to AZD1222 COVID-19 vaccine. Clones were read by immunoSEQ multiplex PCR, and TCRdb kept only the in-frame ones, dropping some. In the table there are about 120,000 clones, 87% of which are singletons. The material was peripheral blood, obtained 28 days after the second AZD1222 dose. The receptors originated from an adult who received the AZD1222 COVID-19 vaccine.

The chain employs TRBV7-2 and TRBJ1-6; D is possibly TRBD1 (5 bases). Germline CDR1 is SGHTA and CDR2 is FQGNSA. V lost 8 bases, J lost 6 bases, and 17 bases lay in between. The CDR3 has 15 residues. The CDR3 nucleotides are TGTGCCAGCGGCCCAACAGGCCTCGGTAATTCACCCCTCCACTTT. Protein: CASGPTGLGNSPLHF. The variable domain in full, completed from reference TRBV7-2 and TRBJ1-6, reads GAGVSQSPSNKVTEKGKDVELRCDPISGHTALYWYRQSLGQGLEFLIYFQGNSAPDKSGLPSDRFSAERTGGSVSTLTIQRTQQEDSAVYLCASGPTGLGNSPLHFGNGTRLTVT.

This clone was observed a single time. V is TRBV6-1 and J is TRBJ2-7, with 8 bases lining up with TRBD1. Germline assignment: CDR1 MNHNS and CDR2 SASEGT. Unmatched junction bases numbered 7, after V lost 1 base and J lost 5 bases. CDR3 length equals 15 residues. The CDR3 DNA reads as TGTGCCAGCAGTGAAGGGTCAGGGGGCTTCCACGAGCAGTACTTC. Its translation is CASSEGSGGFHEQYF.

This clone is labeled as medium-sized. In DNA form, the CDR3 reads TGTGCCAGCAGCCATTCCACAGGGTCCCGCGAGCAGTACTTC. Translated, it gives CASSHSTGSREQYF. The chain couples TRBV4-2 to TRBJ2-7; the D gene is possibly TRBD1 (6 bases). The germline V and J ends were trimmed by 3 bases and 6 bases, with 15 bases remaining between them. The CDR3 covers 14 residues. The V gene's germline CDR1 is LGHNA and CDR2 YNFKEQ.

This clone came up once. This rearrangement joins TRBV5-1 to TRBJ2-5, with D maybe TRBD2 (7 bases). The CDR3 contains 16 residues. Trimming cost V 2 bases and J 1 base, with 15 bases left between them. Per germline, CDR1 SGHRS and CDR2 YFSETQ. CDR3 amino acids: CASSFGGGLTQETQYF. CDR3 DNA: TGCGCCAGCAGCTTCGGCGGGGGCCTAACCCAAGAGACCCAGTACTTC.

CDR3 protein: CASSLRWDRVTDTQYF. The CDR3 region has the DNA TGTGCCAGCAGCTTGAGGTGGGACAGGGTTACAGATACGCAGTATTTT. The chain carries TRBV7-2 and TRBJ2-3; 9 bases line up with TRBD1. Per germline, CDR1 SGHTA and CDR2 FQGNSA. The CDR3 runs 16 residues. Unmatched junction bases numbered 7, after V lost 3 bases and J lost 3 bases.

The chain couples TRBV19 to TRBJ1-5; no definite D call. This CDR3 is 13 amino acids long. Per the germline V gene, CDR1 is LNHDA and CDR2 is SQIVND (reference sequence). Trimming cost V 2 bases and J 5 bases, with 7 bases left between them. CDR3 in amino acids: CASSISRDQPQHF. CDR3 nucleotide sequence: TGTGCCAGTAGTATAAGCCGAGATCAGCCCCAGCATTTT.

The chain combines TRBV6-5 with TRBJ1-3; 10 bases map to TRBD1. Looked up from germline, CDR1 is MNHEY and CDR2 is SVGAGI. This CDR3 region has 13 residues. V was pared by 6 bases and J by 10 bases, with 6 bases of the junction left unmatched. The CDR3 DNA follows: TGTGCCAGCAGGAGACAGGGGGCGCAGACCATATATTTT. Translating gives CASRRQGAQTIYF.

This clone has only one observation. Written as DNA, the CDR3 is TGTGCCAGCAGCTTAACTTCCTATGGCTACACCTTC. The encoded protein is CASSLTSYGYTF. This chain uses TRBV11-2 with TRBJ1-2; no definite D call. CDR1 is SGHAT, CDR2 FQNNGV, per germline. Deletions cut 2 bases from V and 4 bases from J, with 5 bases between. The CDR3 runs 12 residues. The variable domain in full, completed from reference TRBV11-2 and TRBJ1-2, reads EAGVAQSPRYKIIEKRQSVAFWCNPISGHATLYWYQQILGQGPKLLIQFQNNGVVDDSQLPKDRFSAERLKGVDSTLKIQPAKLEDSAVYLCASSLTSYGYTFGSGTRLTVV.

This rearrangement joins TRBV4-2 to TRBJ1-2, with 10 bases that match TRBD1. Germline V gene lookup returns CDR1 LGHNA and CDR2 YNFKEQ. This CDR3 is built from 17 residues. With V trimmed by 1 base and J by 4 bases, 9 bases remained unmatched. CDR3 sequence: CASSQVLRDRGGYGYTF. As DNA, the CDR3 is TGTGCCAGCAGCCAAGTACTAAGGGACAGGGGTGGCTATGGCTACACCTTC.